This entry features one T cell receptor beta chain sequence. Its specificity is unknown. Every bit of the isolated RNA underwent reverse transcription, so sequencing read expressed TCRB transcripts. Data came from immunoSEQ multiplex PCR; TCRdb stores just in-frame clones and leaves some out. The sample yields some 250,000 clones, more than 11% seen once. The data stem from a study of beta chain features in type 1 diabetes. The wider study: The study examined some 110,000,000 sorted cells across all samples. Regarding the study as a whole: Among patients, naive, central memory and Treg TCRB repertoires appeared more similar than among healthy donors. Researchers could not determine here whether HLA type influences TCRB rearrangement. The study found moderately but significantly shorter TCRB CDR3s in all four CD4+ subsets of Type 1 diabetes patients.

The authors obtained over 95% purity in all sorted populations. Trimming removed 3 bases from V and 2 bases from J; junction bases left unmatched: 7. Germline CDR1 and CDR2: SGHNT and YYREEE (reference sequence). The CDR3 has 17 residues. The receptor was derived from a man between 25 and 39 years old with type 1 diabetes. Sequenced: naive CD4+ T cells from blood. The rearrangement links TRBV5-4 to TRBJ2-4; TRBD2 agrees at 11 bases. The CDR3 DNA sequence: TGTGCCAGCAGCTCGGCTACTAGCGGGAGAACCAAAAACATTCAGTACTTC. Its protein product is CASSSATSGRTKNIQYF.